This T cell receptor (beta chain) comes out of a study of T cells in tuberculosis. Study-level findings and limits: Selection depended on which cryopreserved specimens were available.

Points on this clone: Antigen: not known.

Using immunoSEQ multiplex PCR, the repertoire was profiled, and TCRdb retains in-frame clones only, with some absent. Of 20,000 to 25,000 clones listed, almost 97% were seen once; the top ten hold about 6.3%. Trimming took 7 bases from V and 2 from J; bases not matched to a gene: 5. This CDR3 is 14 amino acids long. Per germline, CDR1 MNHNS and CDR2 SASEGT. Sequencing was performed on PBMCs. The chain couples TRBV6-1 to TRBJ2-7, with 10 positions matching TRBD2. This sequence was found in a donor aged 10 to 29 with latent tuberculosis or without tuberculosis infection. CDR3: CASKPGLAPYEQYF. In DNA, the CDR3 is TGTGCCAGCAAACCGGGACTAGCGCCCTACGAGCAGTACTTC.